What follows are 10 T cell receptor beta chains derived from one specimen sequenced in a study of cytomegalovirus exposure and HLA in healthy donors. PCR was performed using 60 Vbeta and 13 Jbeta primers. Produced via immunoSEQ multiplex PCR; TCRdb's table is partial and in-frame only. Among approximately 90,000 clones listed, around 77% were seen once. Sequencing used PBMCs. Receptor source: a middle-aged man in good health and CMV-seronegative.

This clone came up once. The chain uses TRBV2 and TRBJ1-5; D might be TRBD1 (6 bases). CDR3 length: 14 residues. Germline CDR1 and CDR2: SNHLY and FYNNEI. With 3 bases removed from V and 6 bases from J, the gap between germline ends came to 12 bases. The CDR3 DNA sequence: TGTGCCAGCAGTGAGGTGGGAGGGGGTCAGCCCCAGCATTTT. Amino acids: CASSEVGGGQPQHF.

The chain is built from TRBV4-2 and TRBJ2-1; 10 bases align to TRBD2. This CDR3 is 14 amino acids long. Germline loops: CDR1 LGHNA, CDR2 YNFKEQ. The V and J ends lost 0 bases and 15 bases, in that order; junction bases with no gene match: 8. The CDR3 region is CASSQEGTSGKVFF. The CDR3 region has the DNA TGTGCCAGCAGCCAAGAAGGAACTAGCGGGAAGGTGTTCTTC.

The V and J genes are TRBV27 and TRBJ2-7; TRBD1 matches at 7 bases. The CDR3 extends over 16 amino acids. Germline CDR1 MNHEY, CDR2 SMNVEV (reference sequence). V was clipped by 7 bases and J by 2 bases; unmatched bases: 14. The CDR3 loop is CASKTPAGGNTYEQYF. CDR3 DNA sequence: TGTGCCAGCAAAACCCCGGCAGGGGGAAATACCTACGAGCAGTACTTC.

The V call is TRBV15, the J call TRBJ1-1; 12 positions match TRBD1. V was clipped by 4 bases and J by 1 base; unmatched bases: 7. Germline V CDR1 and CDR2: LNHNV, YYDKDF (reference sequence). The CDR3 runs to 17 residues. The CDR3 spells CATSTGTGGWRNTEAFF. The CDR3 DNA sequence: TGTGCCACCAGCACCGGGACAGGGGGCTGGAGGAACACTGAAGCTTTCTTT.

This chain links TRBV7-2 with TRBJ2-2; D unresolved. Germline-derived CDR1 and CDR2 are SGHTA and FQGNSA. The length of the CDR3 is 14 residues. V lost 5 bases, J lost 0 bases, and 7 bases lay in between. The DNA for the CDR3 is TGTGCCAGCAGCCAGACACCGAACACCGGGGAGCTGTTTTTT. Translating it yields CASSQTPNTGELFF.

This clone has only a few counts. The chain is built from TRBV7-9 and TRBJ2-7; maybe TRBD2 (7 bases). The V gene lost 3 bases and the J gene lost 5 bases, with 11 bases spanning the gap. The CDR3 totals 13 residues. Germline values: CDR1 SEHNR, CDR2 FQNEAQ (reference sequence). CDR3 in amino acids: CASSLGGADEQYF. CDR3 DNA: TGTGCCAGCAGCTTGGGGGGGGCCGACGAGCAGTACTTC.

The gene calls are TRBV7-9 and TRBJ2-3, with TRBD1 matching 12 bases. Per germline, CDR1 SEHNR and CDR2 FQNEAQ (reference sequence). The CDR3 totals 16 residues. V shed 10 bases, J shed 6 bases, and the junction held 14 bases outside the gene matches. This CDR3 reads CATHDPGTGGWDTQYF. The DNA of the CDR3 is TGTGCCACCCACGACCCAGGGACAGGGGGCTGGGATACGCAGTATTTT.

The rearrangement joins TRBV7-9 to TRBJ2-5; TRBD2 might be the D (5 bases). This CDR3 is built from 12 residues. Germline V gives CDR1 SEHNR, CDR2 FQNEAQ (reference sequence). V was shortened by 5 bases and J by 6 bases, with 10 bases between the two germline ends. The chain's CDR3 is CASSPDGKTQYF. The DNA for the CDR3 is TGTGCCAGCAGCCCCGACGGGAAGACCCAGTACTTC.

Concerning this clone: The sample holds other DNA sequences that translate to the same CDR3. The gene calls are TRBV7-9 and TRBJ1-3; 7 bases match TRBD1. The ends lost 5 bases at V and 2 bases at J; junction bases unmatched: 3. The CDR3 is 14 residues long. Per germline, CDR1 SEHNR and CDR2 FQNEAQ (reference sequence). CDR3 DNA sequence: TGTGCCAGCAGCCTAGGACAGGCTGGAAACACCATATATTTT. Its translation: CASSLGQAGNTIYF.

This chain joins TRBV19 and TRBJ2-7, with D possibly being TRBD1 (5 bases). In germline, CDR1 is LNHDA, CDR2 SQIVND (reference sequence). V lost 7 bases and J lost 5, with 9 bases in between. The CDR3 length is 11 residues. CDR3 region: CASTWGDEQYF. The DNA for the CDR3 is TGTGCCAGTACTTGGGGCGACGAGCAGTACTTC.